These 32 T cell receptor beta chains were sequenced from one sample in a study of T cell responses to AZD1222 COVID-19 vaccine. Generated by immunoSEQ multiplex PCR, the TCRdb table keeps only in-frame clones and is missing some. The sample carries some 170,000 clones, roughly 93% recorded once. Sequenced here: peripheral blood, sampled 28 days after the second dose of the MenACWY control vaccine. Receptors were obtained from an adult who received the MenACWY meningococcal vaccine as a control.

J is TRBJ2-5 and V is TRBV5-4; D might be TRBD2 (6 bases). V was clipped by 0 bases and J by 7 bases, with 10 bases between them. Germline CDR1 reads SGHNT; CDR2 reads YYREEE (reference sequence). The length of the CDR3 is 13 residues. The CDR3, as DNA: TGTGCCAGCAGCTTGGGCGGGGTAGGGACCCAGTACTTC. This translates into CASSLGGVGTQYF.

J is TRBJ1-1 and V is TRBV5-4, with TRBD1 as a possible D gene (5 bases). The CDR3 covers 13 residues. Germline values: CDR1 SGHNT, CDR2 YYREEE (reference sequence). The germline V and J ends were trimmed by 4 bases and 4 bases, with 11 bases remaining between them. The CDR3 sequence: CASSATAGTEAFF. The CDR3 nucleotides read TGTGCCAGCAGCGCGACAGCGGGCACTGAAGCTTTCTTT.

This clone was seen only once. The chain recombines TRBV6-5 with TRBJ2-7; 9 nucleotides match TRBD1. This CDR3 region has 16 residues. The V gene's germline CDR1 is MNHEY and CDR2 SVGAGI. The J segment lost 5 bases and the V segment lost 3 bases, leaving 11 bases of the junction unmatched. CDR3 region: CASSYSPGQGIHEQYF. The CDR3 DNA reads TGTGCCAGCAGTTATTCCCCGGGACAGGGTATCCACGAGCAGTACTTC.

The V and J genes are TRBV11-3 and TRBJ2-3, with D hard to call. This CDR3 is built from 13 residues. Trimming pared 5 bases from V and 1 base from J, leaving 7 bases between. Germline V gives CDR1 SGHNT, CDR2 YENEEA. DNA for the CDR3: TGTGCCAGCAGCCCACGAGGCACAGATACGCAGTATTTT. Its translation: CASSPRGTDTQYF.

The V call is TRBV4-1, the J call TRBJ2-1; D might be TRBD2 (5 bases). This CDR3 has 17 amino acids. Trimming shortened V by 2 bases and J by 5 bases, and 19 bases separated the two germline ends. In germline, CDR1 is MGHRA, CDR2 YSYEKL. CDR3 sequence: CASSQLISAPLDNEQFF. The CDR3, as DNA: TGCGCCAGCAGCCAACTTATTAGCGCCCCCCTAGACAATGAGCAGTTCTTC.

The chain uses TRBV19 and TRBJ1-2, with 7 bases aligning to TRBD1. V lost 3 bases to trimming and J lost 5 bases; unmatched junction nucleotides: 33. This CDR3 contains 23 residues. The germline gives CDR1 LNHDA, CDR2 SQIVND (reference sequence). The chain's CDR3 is CASSISYSTGRNTGPWFWYGYTF. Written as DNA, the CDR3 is TGTGCCAGTAGTATCTCGTATTCGACAGGGCGCAATACCGGGCCATGGTTTTGGTATGGCTACACCTTC.

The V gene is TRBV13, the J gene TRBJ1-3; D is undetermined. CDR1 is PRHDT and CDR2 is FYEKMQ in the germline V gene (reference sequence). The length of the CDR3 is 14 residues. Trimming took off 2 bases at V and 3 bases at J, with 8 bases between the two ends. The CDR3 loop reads CASSLLELGNTIYF. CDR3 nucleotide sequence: TGTGCCAGCAGCTTATTGGAGCTTGGAAACACCATATATTTT. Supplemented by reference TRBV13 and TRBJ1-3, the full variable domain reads AAGVIQSPRHLIKEKRETATLKCYPIPRHDTVYWYQQGPGQDPQFLISFYEKMQSDKGSIPDRFSAQQFSDYHSELNMSSLELGDSALYFCASSLLELGNTIYFGEGSWLTVV.

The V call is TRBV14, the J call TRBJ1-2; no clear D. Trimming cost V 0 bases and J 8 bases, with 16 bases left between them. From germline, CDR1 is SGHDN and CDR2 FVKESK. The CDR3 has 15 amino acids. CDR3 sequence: CASSQDSERVGGYTF. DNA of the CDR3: TGTGCCAGCAGCCAAGATTCGGAAAGGGTAGGAGGCTACACCTTC.

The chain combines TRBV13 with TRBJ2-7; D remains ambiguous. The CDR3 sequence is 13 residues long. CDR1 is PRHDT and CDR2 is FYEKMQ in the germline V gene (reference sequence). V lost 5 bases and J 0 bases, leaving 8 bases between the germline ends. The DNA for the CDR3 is TGTGCCAGCAGCCCAGCCAGCTCCTACGAGCAGTACTTC. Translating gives CASSPASSYEQYF.

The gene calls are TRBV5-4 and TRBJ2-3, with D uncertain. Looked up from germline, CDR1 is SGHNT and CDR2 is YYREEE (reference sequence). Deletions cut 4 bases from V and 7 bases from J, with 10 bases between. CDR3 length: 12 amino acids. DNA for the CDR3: TGTGCCAGCAGCCCCGACTCGTATACGCAGTATTTT. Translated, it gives CASSPDSYTQYF.

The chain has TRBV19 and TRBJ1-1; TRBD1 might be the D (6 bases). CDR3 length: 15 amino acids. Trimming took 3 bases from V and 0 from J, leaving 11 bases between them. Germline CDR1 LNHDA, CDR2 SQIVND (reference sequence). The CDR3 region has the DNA TGTGCCAGTAGTATCGGGGGGGCGGTGAACACTGAAGCTTTCTTT. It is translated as CASSIGGAVNTEAFF. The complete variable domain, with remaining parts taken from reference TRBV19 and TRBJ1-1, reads DGGITQSPKYLFRKEGQNVTLSCEQNLNHDAMYWYRQDPGQGLRLIYYSQIVNDFQKGDIAEGYSVSREKKESFPLTVTSAQKNPTAFYLCASSIGGAVNTEAFFGQGTRLTVV.

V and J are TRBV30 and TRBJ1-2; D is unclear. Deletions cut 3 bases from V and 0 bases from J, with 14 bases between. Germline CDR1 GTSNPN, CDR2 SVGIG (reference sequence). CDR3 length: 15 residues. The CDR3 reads CAWRERASANYGYTF. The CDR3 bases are TGTGCCTGGAGAGAAAGGGCTTCAGCTAACTATGGCTACACCTTC.

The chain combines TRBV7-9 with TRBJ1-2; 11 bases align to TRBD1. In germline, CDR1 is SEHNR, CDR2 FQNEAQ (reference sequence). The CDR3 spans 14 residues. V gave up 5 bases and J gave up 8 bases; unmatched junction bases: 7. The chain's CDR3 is CASSRGQGAEGYTF. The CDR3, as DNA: TGTGCCAGCAGCCGAGGACAGGGGGCGGAGGGCTACACCTTC.

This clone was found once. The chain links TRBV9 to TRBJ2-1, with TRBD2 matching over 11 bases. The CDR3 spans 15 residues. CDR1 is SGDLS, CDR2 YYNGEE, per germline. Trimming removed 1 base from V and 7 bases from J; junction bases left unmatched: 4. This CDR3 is CASSVLAGGVNEQFF. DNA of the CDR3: TGTGCCAGCAGCGTACTAGCGGGGGGAGTAAATGAGCAGTTCTTC.

CDR3 residues: CASSYFGGQETQYF. The CDR3 nucleotides are TGTGCCAGCAGTTATTTTGGGGGCCAAGAGACCCAGTACTTC. The chain couples TRBV6-6 to TRBJ2-5; the D call may be TRBD1 or TRBD2 (5 bases each). The ends were cut back, 3 bases at V and 1 base at J, with 9 bases in the middle. The CDR3 consists of 14 residues. In germline, CDR1 is MNHNY, CDR2 SVGAGI (reference sequence).

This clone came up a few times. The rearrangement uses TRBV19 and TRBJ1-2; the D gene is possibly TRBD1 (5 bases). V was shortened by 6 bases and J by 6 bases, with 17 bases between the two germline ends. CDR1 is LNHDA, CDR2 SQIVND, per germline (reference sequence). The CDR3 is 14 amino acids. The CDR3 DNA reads TGTGCCAGTAGATGGCAGGGACGAGGAGATGGCTACACCTTC. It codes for CASRWQGRGDGYTF.

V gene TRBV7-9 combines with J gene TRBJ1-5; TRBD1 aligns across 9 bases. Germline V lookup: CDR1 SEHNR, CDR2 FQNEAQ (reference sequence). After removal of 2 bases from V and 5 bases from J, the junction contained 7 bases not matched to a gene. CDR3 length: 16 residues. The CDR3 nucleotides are TGTGCCAGCAGCTTAAACGGACAGGGGTTGTATCAGCCCCAGCATTTT. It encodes CASSLNGQGLYQPQHF.

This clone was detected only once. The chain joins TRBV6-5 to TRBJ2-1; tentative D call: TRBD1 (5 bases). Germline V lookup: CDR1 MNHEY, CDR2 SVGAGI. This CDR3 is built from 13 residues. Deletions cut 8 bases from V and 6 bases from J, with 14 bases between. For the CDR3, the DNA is TGTGCCAGCTGGGCAGGGATATCCAATGAGCAGTTCTTC. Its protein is CASWAGISNEQFF.

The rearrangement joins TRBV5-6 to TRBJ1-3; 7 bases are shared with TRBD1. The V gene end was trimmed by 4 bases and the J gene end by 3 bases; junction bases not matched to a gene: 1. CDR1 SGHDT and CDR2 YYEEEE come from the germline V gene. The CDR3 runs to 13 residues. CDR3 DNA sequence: TGTGCCAGCAGCAGACAGGGTGGAAACACCATATATTTT. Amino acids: CASSRQGGNTIYF.

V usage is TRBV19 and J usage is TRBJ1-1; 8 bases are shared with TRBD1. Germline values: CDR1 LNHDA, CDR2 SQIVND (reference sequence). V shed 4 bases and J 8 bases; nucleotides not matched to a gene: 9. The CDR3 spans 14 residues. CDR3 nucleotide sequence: TGTGCCAGTAGTACCATCACGACAGGGGCCGAAGCTTTCTTT. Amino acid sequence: CASSTITTGAEAFF.

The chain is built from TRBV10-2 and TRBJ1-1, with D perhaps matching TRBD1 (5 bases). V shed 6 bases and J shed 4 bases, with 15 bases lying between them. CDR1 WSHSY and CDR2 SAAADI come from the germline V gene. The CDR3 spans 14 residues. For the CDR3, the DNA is TGCGCCAGCAGGATAGGGGAAGGAGGCACTGAAGCTTTCTTT. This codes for CASRIGEGGTEAFF.

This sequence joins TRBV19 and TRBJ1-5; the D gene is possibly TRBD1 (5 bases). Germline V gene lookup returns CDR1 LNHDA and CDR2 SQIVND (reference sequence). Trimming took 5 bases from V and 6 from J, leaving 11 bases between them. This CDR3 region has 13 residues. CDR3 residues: CASSPGLPQPQHF. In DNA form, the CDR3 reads TGTGCCAGTAGTCCGGGACTCCCTCAGCCCCAGCATTTT.

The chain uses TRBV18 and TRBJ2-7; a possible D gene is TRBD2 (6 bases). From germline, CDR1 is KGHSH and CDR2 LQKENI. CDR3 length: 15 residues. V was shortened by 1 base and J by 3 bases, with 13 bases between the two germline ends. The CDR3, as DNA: TGTGCCAGCTCACCACGACCCGGGGGTGTCTACGAGCAGTACTTC. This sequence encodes CASSPRPGGVYEQYF.

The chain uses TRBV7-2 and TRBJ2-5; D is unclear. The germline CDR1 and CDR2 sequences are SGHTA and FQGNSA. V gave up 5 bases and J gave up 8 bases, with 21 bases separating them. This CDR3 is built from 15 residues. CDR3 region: CASSHPTGVGLTQYF. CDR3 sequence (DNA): TGTGCCAGCAGCCACCCGACTGGGGTAGGCCTTACCCAGTACTTC.

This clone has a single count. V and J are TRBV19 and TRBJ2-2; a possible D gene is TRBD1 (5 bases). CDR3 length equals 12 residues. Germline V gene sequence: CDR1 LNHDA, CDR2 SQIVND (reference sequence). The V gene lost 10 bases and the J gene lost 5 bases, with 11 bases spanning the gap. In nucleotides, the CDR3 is TGTGCCATTAGGGGTGAGACCGGGGAGCTGTTTTTT. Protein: CAIRGETGELFF.

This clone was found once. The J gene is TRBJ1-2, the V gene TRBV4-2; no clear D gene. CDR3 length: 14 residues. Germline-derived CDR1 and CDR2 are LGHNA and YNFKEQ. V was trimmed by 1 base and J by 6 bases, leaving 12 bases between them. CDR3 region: CASSQGVGLDGYTF. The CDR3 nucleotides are TGTGCCAGCAGCCAAGGGGTGGGGTTGGATGGCTACACCTTC.

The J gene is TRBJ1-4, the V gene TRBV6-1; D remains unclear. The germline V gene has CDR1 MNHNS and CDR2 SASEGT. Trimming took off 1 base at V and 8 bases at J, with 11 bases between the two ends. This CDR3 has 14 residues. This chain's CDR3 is CASSEGWGGEKLFF. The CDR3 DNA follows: TGTGCCAGCAGTGAAGGGTGGGGAGGCGAAAAACTGTTTTTT.

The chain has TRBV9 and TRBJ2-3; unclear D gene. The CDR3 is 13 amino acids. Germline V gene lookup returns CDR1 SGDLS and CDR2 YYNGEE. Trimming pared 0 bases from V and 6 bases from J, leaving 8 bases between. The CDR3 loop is CASSVAPRDTQYF. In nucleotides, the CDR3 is TGTGCCAGCAGCGTAGCCCCCCGGGATACGCAGTATTTT.

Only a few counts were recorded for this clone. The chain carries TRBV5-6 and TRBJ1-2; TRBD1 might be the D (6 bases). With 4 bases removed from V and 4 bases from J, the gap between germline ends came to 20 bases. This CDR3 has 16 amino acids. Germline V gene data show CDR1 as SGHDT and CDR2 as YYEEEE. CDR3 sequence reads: CASSATWGEGVYGYTF. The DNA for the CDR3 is TGTGCCAGCAGCGCAACATGGGGAGAGGGGGTCTATGGCTACACCTTC.

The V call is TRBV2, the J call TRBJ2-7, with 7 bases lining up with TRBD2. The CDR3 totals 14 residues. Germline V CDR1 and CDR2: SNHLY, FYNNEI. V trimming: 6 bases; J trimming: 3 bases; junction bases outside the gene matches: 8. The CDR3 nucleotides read TGTGCCAGCAGGCTAGCGGCCTTAGACTACGAGCAGTACTTC. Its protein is CASRLAALDYEQYF.

The CDR3 loop is CASSQDRGSGTGELFF. The CDR3 DNA reads TGCGCCAGCAGCCAAGACAGGGGTTCGGGCACCGGGGAGCTGTTTTTT. This chain joins TRBV4-3 and TRBJ2-2, with TRBD1 as a possible D gene (6 bases). Looked up from germline, CDR1 is LGHNA and CDR2 is YSLEER. V shed 0 bases and J shed 4 bases, with 12 bases lying between them. CDR3 size: 16 residues.

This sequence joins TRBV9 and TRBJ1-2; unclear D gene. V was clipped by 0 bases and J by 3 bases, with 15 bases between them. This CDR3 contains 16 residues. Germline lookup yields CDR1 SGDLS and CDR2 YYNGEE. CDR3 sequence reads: CASSVATRGRDYGYTF. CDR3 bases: TGTGCCAGCAGCGTAGCTACACGAGGGCGCGACTATGGCTACACCTTC. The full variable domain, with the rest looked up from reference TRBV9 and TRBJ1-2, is DSGVTQTPKHLITATGQRVTLRCSPRSGDLSVYWYQQSLDQGLQFLIQYYNGEERAKGNILERFSAQQFPDLHSELNLSSLELGDSALYFCASSVATRGRDYGYTFGSGTRLTVV.